One sample yielded the 18 T cell receptor beta chains listed below, sequenced in a study of PD-1 blockade in classical Hodgkin lymphoma (dated by TCRdb to 2019 to 2021). Library preparation employed the immunoSEQ multiplex PCR assay. The immuneACCESS repertoire file appears here via TCRdb, limited to in-frame rearrangements. These files lack a portion of the clones; in checked studies, under half of the deficit traces to unresolved V genes, and the cause of the others is not known. This sample lists under 70,000 clones; approximately 88% were detected once. Around 13% of the sample lies in the top ten. The time point label here, explained by the study, means: cycle 1 day 1 (C1D1), immediately before nivolumab initiation. Every trial patient had relapsed after autologous stem cell transplantation, and cohorts A, B and C differed in prior brentuximab vedotin exposure. The sample in question was peripheral blood mononuclear cells (PBMCs), obtained at baseline. The receptor source for this set is a human donor with classical Hodgkin lymphoma.

CDR3 DNA: TGTGCCAGCAGTTCCGCCGGGTCCCTGGTAGGGCCCTACGAGCAGTACTTC. Translation gives CASSSAGSLVGPYEQYF. This chain joins TRBV28 and TRBJ2-7, with no clear D. Germline V gives CDR1 MDHEN, CDR2 SYDVKM. The CDR3 spans 17 residues. V lost 4 bases and J lost 2, with 21 bases in between.

This chain joins TRBV7-9 and TRBJ1-2; tentatively, D is TRBD1 (5 bases). Germline CDR1 SEHNR, CDR2 FQNEAQ (reference sequence). This CDR3 is 12 amino acids long. The V gene lost 3 bases and the J gene lost 6 bases, with 8 bases spanning the gap. The CDR3 DNA follows: TGTGCCAGCAGCTTCGGGACGGATGGCTACACCTTC. This encodes CASSFGTDGYTF.

The V gene is TRBV4-2, the J gene TRBJ2-1; the D is unclear. CDR3 length: 16 amino acids. Trimming cost V 1 base and J 7 bases, with 17 bases left between them. Germline-derived CDR1 and CDR2 are LGHNA and YNFKEQ. The CDR3 region is CASSQAGLQATNEQFF. The CDR3 region has the DNA TGTGCCAGCAGCCAAGCGGGTCTCCAGGCAACAAATGAGCAGTTCTTC.

The rearrangement uses TRBV9 and TRBJ1-1, with unresolved D. Germline assignment: CDR1 SGDLS and CDR2 YYNGEE. V was pared by 4 bases and J by 0 bases, with 13 bases between. The CDR3 is 15 residues long. The CDR3 nucleotides are TGTGCCAGCAGCTTCAACAGCGAAATGAACACTGAAGCTTTCTTT. Translating it yields CASSFNSEMNTEAFF.

The rearrangement uses TRBV27 and TRBJ2-7, with 7 positions matching TRBD2. The CDR3 is 15 amino acids. Germline loops: CDR1 MNHEY, CDR2 SMNVEV (reference sequence). V was clipped by 10 bases and J by 2 bases; unmatched bases: 14. Written as DNA, the CDR3 is TGTGCCACTGCTTCTCTGGGGGGGTCGCCCTACGAGCAGTACTTC. This codes for CATASLGGSPYEQYF.

V and J are TRBV7-9 and TRBJ2-1; 8 bases fit TRBD2. CDR1 is SEHNR, CDR2 FQNEAQ, per germline (reference sequence). Trimming at V came to 4 bases and at J to 0 bases, leaving 2 bases not matched to a gene. The CDR3 contains 15 residues. CDR3 residues: CASSSTSGSYNEQFF. CDR3 in DNA: TGTGCCAGCAGCTCAACTAGCGGCTCCTACAATGAGCAGTTCTTC.

This chain joins TRBV11-2 and TRBJ1-6; a possible D gene is TRBD1 (6 bases). In germline, CDR1 is SGHAT, CDR2 FQNNGV. V was cut by 5 bases and J by 8 bases, with 10 bases left in between. This CDR3 spans 13 amino acids. The CDR3 sequence is CASSMGHDSPLHF. The CDR3 nucleotides read TGTGCCAGCAGCATGGGACACGATTCACCCCTCCACTTT.

The chain uses TRBV7-8 and TRBJ1-5; TRBD1 aligns across 7 bases. V lost 1 base, J lost 6 bases, and 6 bases stayed unmatched. Per the germline V gene, CDR1 is SGHVS and CDR2 is FQNEAQ. CDR3 length: 15 amino acids. The CDR3 DNA reads TGTGCCAGCAGCTTAGATAGGGGGCCTAGTCAGCCCCAGCATTTT. Translating gives CASSLDRGPSQPQHF.

The CDR3, as DNA: TGTGCCAGCAGTCCGGGATCACGGGGACCCCAGCATTTT. Encoded protein: CASSPGSRGPQHF. The genes are TRBV7-8 and TRBJ1-5; D ambiguous. In germline, CDR1 is SGHVS, CDR2 FQNEAQ. The V end was cut by 6 bases, the J end by 10 bases, with 16 bases between. This CDR3 is 13 amino acids long.

This chain uses TRBV28 with TRBJ2-5; D call uncertain. Germline V gene data show CDR1 as MDHEN and CDR2 as SYDVKM. The V gene lost 3 bases and the J gene lost 0 bases, with 17 bases spanning the gap. This CDR3 region has 17 residues. The CDR3 loop reads CASSLSFFGQDQETQYF. The CDR3 coding sequence is TGTGCCAGCAGTTTGTCTTTCTTCGGGCAGGACCAAGAGACCCAGTACTTC. The variable domain in full, completed from reference TRBV28 and TRBJ2-5, reads DVKVTQSSRYLVKRTGEKVFLECVQDMDHENMFWYRQDPGLGLRLIYFSYDVKMKEKGDIPEGYSVSREKKERFSLILESASTNQTSMYLCASSLSFFGQDQETQYFGPGTRLLVL.

The chain has TRBV7-9 and TRBJ1-5; no reliable D call. The CDR3 has 13 amino acids. Trimming took 1 base from V and 7 from J, leaving 8 bases between them. Germline CDR1 SEHNR, CDR2 FQNEAQ (reference sequence). The CDR3, as DNA: TGTGCCAGCAGCTTAGGGTATTACCAGCCCCAGCATTTT. Translating it yields CASSLGYYQPQHF.

The chain has TRBV19 and TRBJ2-2; D unclear. The V and J ends lost 6 bases and 6 bases respectively, with 14 bases between them. The CDR3 runs to 14 residues. Germline assignment: CDR1 LNHDA and CDR2 SQIVND (reference sequence). CDR3 loop: CASSLRPDAGELFF. For the CDR3, the DNA is TGTGCCAGTAGCCTAAGACCCGACGCCGGGGAGCTGTTTTTT.

The rearrangement joins TRBV28 to TRBJ1-5, with D hard to call. Germline V gives CDR1 MDHEN, CDR2 SYDVKM. The germline V and J ends were trimmed by 2 bases and 11 bases, with 22 bases remaining between them. CDR3 length: 16 amino acids. CDR3 loop: CASSLPPSITDQAQHF. The CDR3 coding sequence is TGTGCCAGCAGTTTACCTCCCTCGATTACAGACCAAGCCCAGCATTTT.

This clone has a single count. The rearrangement uses TRBV27 and TRBJ1-1; D unresolved. Trimming stripped 1 base from V and 3 bases from J, with 6 bases between. Germline V CDR1 and CDR2: MNHEY, SMNVEV (reference sequence). The length of the CDR3 is 13 residues. The CDR3 sequence is CASSLLGYTEAFF. CDR3 nucleotide sequence: TGTGCCAGCAGTTTATTGGGTTACACTGAAGCTTTCTTT.

The gene calls are TRBV7-2 and TRBJ1-2; D is unresolved. Between the trimmed V and J ends, which lost 0 bases and 13 bases, there was a span of 18 bases. This CDR3 spans 14 amino acids. Germline-derived CDR1 and CDR2 are SGHTA and FQGNSA. The CDR3 region is CASSLATASILLTF. DNA of the CDR3: TGTGCCAGCAGCTTAGCCACAGCATCTATCCTCCTCACCTTC.

This clone was counted a single time. The DNA for the CDR3 is TGTGCCAGTAGTAGGACAGGGTCCGACCTCTACGAGCAGTACTTC. This translates into CASSRTGSDLYEQYF. The V gene is TRBV19, the J gene TRBJ2-7, with TRBD1 matching over 8 bases. This CDR3 region has 15 residues. The germline CDR1 and CDR2 sequences are LNHDA and SQIVND (reference sequence). Unmatched junction bases numbered 8, after V lost 4 bases and J lost 3 bases.

The chain combines TRBV2 with TRBJ1-1, with D uncertain. CDR3 size: 13 residues. V was clipped by 4 bases and J by 4 bases, with 10 bases between them. The germline V gene has CDR1 SNHLY and CDR2 FYNNEI. The CDR3 here is CASSVRDSTEAFF. Here the CDR3 DNA reads TGTGCCAGCAGTGTTAGGGATAGCACTGAAGCTTTCTTT.

The V call is TRBV25-1, the J call TRBJ2-1; no clear D gene. Germline V gives CDR1 MGHDK, CDR2 SYGVNS. The CDR3 runs 12 residues. With 3 bases removed from V and 4 bases from J, the gap between germline ends came to 4 bases. The CDR3 bases are TGTGCCAGCAGTGATACGTACAATGAGCAGTTCTTC. This encodes CASSDTYNEQFF.